This T cell receptor beta chain is drawn from a study of T cells in Graves' hyperthyroidism and ophthalmopathy. General study findings and limits: Most clonotypes expanded in the thyroid (above 0.001) were also present in blood.

Of note for this clonotype: Its antigen is still unknown.

V lost 11 bases to trimming and J lost 3 bases; unmatched junction nucleotides: 6. The CDR3 runs to 13 residues. CDR1 is LNHDA, CDR2 SQIVND, per germline (reference sequence). The CDR3 regions of TCR beta were amplified from RNA transcripts. Carried out on the TCR CDR3, a first-round RT-PCR used the HTBI primer set. Each CDR3 protein is one row after TCRdb ran MiXCR on the multiplex PCR reads. The sample lists some 300,000 distinct CDR3 sequences; roughly an eighth were seen once. This rearrangement joins TRBV19 to TRBJ2-5; 10 bases agree with TRBD1. The sequence came from a middle-aged woman with Graves' hyperthyroidism. What was sequenced was blood. This chain's CDR3 is CAAPGQGKETQYF. The CDR3, as DNA: TGTGCCGCTCCGGGACAGGGGAAAGAGACCCAGTACTTC.